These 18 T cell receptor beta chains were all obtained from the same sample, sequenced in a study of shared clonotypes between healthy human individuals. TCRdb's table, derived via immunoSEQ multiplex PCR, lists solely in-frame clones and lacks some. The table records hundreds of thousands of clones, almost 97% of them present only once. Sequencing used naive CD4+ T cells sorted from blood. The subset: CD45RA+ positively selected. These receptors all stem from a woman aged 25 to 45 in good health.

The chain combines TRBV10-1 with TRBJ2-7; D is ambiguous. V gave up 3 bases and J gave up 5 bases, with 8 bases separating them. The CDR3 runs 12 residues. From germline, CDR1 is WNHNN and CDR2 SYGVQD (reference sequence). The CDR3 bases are TGCGCCAGCAGTGATAATAGAGACGAGCAGTACTTC. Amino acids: CASSDNRDEQYF.

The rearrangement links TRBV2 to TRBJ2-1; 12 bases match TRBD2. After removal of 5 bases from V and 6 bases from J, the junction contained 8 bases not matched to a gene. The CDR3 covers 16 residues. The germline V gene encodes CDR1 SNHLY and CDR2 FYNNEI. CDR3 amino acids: CASSSRLAGDLNEQFF. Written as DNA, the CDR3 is TGTGCCAGCAGTTCCCGACTAGCGGGAGATCTCAATGAGCAGTTCTTC.

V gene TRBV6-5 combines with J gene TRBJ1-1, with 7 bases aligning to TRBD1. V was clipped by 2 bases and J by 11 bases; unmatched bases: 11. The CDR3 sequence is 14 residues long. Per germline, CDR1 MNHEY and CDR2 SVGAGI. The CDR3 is CASSYDHHRGRAFF. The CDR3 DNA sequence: TGTGCCAGCAGTTACGACCATCACAGGGGCCGGGCTTTCTTT.

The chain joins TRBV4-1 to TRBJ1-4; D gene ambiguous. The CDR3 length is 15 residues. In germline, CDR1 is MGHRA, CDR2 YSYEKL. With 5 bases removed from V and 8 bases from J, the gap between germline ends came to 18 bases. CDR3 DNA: TGCGCCAGCAGCTCCCCGGACCGCATGGGGGAAAAACTGTTTTTT. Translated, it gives CASSSPDRMGEKLFF.

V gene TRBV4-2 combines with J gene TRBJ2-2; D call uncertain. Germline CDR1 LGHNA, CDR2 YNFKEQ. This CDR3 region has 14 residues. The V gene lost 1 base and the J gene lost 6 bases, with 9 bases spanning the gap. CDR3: CASSQVLRAGELFF. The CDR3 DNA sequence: TGTGCCAGCAGCCAAGTGTTAAGGGCCGGGGAGCTGTTTTTT.

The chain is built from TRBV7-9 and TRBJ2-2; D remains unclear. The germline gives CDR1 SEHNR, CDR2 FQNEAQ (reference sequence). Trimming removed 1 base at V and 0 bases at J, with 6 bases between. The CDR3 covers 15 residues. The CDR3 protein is CASSLVAANTGELFF. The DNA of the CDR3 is TGTGCCAGCAGCTTAGTCGCGGCGAACACCGGGGAGCTGTTTTTT.

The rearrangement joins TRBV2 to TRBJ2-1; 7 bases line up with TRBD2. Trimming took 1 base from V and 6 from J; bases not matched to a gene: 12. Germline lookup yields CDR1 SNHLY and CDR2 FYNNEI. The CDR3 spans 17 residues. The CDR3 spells CASSEDSGRGWVNEQFF. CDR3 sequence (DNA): TGTGCCAGCAGTGAAGATTCGGGGAGGGGTTGGGTCAATGAGCAGTTCTTC. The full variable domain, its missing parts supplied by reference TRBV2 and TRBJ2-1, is EPEVTQTPSHQVTQMGQEVILRCVPISNHLYFYWYRQILGQKVEFLVSFYNNEISEKSEIFDDQFSVERPDGSNFTLKIRSTKLEDSAMYFCASSEDSGRGWVNEQFFGPGTRLTVL.

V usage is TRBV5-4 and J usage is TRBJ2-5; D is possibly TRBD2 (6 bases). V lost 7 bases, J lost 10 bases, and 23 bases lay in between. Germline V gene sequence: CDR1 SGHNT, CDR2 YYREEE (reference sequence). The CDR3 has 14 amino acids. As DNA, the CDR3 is TGTGCCAGCGGTATCAGCACCCGGGACTCGAACCAGTACTTC. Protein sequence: CASGISTRDSNQYF.

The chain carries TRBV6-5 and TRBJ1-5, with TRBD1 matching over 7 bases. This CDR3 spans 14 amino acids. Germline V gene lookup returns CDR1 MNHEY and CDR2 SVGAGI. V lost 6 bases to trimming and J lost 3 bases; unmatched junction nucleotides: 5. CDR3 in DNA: TGTGCCAGCAGCCCGACAGGGTTCAATCAGCCCCAGCATTTT. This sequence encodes CASSPTGFNQPQHF.

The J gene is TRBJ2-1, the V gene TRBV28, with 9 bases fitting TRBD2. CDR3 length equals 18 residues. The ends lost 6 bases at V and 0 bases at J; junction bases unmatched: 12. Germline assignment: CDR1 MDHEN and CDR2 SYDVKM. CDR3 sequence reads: CASSPNPGTSSSYNEQFF. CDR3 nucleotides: TGTGCCAGCAGCCCTAACCCCGGGACTAGCAGCTCCTACAATGAGCAGTTCTTC.

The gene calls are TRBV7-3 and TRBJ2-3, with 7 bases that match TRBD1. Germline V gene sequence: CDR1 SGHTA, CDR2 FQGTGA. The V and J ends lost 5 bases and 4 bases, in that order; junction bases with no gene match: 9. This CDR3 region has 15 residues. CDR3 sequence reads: CASSPQRQGSDTQYF. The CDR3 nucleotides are TGTGCCAGCAGCCCACAGCGACAGGGTTCAGATACGCAGTATTTT.

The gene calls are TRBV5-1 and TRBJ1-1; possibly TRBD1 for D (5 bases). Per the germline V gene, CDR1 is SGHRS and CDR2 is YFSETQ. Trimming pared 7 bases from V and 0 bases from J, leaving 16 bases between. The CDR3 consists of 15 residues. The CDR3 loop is CASRVMTALNTEAFF. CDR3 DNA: TGCGCCAGCCGGGTAATGACAGCCCTGAACACTGAAGCTTTCTTT.

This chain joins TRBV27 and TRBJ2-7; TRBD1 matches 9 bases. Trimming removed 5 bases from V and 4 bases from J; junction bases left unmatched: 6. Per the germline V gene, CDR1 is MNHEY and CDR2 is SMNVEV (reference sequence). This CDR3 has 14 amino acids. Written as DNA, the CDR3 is TGTGCCAGCAGTACCGGGACAGGGAGGTACGAGCAGTACTTC. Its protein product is CASSTGTGRYEQYF.

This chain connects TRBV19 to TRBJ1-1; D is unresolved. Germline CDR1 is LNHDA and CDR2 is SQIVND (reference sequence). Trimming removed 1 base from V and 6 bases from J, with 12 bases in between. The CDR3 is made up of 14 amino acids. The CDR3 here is CASSIVGERPEAFF. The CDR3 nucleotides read TGTGCCAGTAGTATAGTTGGGGAACGCCCTGAAGCTTTCTTT.

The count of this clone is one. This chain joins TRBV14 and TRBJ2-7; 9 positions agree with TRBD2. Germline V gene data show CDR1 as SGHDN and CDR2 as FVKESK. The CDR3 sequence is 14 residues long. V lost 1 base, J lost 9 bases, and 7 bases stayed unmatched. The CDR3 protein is CASSQVGGRGRQYF. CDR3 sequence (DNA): TGTGCCAGCAGCCAAGTAGGCGGGAGGGGACGGCAGTACTTC.

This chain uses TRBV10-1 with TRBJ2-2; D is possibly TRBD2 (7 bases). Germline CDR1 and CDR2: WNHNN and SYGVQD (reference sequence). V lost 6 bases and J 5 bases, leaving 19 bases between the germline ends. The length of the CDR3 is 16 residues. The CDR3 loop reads CASRGEGGAVTGELFF. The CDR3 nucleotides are TGCGCCAGCAGAGGAGAGGGGGGGGCAGTTACCGGGGAGCTGTTTTTT.

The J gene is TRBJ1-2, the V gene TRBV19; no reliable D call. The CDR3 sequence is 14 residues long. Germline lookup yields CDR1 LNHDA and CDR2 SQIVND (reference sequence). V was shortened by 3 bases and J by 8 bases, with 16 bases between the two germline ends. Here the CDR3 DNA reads TGTGCCAGTAGTATGAGCAGGACCCCGGAGGGCTACACCTTC. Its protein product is CASSMSRTPEGYTF.

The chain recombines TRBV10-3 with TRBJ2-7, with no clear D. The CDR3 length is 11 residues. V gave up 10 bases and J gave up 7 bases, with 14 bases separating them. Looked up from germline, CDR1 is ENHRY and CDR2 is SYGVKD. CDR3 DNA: TGTGCCACGAGAGTGAATGGGGAGCAGTACTTC. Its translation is CATRVNGEQYF.